This entry features one T cell receptor (beta chain) sequence. Its antigen is not identified. The sample originates from a study of CD8+ T cells in alopecia areata. As for the study in general: The study gave tofacitinib for 6 to 18 months, then 6 months off drug. General study results and limits: Higher clonality and more expanded CD8+ clones appeared in lesional than normal scalp. While patients received tofacitinib, many expanded lesional clones remained present in scalp and blood.

Germline CDR1 SGHTA, CDR2 FQGNSA. CDR3 size: 16 residues. The V gene lost 4 bases and the J gene lost 6 bases, with 21 bases spanning the gap. Treatment noted: oral pan-JAK inhibitor, 5-10 mg twice daily. Peripheral blood and lesional scalp punch biopsies came from alopecia areata patients. Following RNA extraction, reverse transcription yielded cDNA that acted as the sequencing template. Only in-frame clones appear in the TCRdb table, and some are missing; sequencing was by immunoSEQ multiplex PCR. The sample records 130,000 to 150,000 clones, around four fifths being singletons. This sequence joins TRBV7-2 and TRBJ1-1, with D maybe TRBD1 (5 bases). This clonotype originated in a human donor with alopecia areata. The material was CD8+ T cells sorted from blood, obtained at week 4, from a patient treated with tofacitinib. This CDR3 reads CASSSPNTRRGAEAFF. The CDR3 DNA is TGTGCCAGCAGCTCACCGAACACTAGGAGGGGAGCTGAAGCTTTCTTT.